This T cell receptor (beta chain) emerged from a study of long-term antiretroviral therapy in people with HIV. Study as a whole: The 2015 immediate-ART recommendation came about a decade after the earliest samples. Study-wide points: The data indicate that diversity increased after ART but remained below transplant donor controls. Those clones which expanded before ART made up the dominant part of the repertoire at all time points.

The CDR3 covers 16 residues. Germline CDR1 ENHRY, CDR2 SYGVKD. Between the trimmed V and J ends, which lost 6 bases and 7 bases, there was a span of 21 bases. Comment on this clone: The antigen remains unidentified.

At the survey level, the v3.0 immunoSEQ assay was run. Sequencing was directed toward about 35,000-55,000 T-cell genomes in each sample. Using immunoSEQ multiplex PCR, the repertoire was profiled, and TCRdb retains in-frame clones only, with some absent. The sample has tens of thousands of clones, approximately 94% seen once. This chain links TRBV10-3 with TRBJ2-2; tentative D call: TRBD2 (6 bases). Source: unsorted PBMCs, taken around 7.4 years after starting antiretroviral therapy. The TCR comes from a man aged 45-65 years with HIV. The chain's CDR3 is CAISVAQGTLGGELFF. The DNA of the CDR3 is TGTGCCATCAGCGTAGCTCAAGGGACTCTGGGCGGGGAGCTGTTTTTT.